The 9 T cell receptor beta chains below were found in one sample sequenced in a study of CD8 T cells in ankylosing spondylitis. TCRdb ran MiXCR on the 5' RACE reads and lists one entry per CDR3 protein. The sample holds about 700,000 distinct CDR3 sequences, under 20% seen once. Findings and limits, study-wide: Seemingly distinctive of ankylosing spondylitis blood was a TCR beta motif formed by eight highly homologous variants.

For these receptors, no antigen is known. Sequenced input: blood, either unsorted or a sorted T cell fraction (not recorded which). All receptors come from a male donor with ankylosing spondylitis.

The chain joins TRBV5-1 to TRBJ2-5, with 10 bases matching TRBD2. Germline CDR1 and CDR2: SGHRS and YFSETQ. The CDR3 length is 15 residues. V lost 1 base, J lost 3 bases, and 3 bases stayed unmatched. The CDR3 DNA reads as TGCGCCAGCAGCTTGTATAGCGGGGGGAAAGAGACCCAGTACTTC. This sequence encodes CASSLYSGGKETQYF.

This clonotype was picked up many times. The chain is built from TRBV7-9 and TRBJ2-7; D call uncertain. CDR1 is SEHNR, CDR2 FQNEAQ, per germline (reference sequence). The germline V and J ends were trimmed by 5 bases and 5 bases, with 10 bases remaining between them. This CDR3 has 12 residues. The chain's CDR3 is CASSVPFDEQYF. CDR3 nucleotides: TGTGCCAGCAGCGTACCCTTTGACGAGCAGTACTTC.

This clonotype occurred a few times. The chain carries TRBV11-1 and TRBJ2-4; TRBD2 matches 9 bases. The V and J ends lost 2 bases and 11 bases, in that order; junction bases with no gene match: 22. This CDR3 is 19 amino acids long. Germline V lookup: CDR1 SGHAT, CDR2 FQDESV (reference sequence). CDR3 nucleotides: TGTGCCAGCAGCTTAATTGCGGGAGGGGCCGCCCCGATGAGGGACTTTCAGTACTTC. Its protein product is CASSLIAGGAAPMRDFQYF.

This rearrangement joins TRBV6-1 to TRBJ1-3, with 9 bases fitting TRBD1. Germline CDR1 MNHNS, CDR2 SASEGT. The CDR3 is 17 amino acids. The J segment lost 2 bases and the V segment lost 6 bases, leaving 11 bases of the junction unmatched. As DNA, the CDR3 is TGTGCCAGCAGCCTTCTGACAGGGGGTCGCACTGGAAACACCATATATTTT. This sequence encodes CASSLLTGGRTGNTIYF.

As for this clonotype: This may stem from a read error, because a much larger clone lies one nucleotide away. The chain has TRBV20-1 and TRBJ1-5, with TRBD1 identical over 10 bases. CDR1 DFQATT and CDR2 SNEGSKA come from the germline V gene (reference sequence). CDR3 length: 16 amino acids. CDR3 region: CCARDPPDRGNQPQHF. The CDR3 coding sequence is TGCTGTGCTAGAGATCCCCCGGACAGGGGGAATCAGCCCCAGCATTTT.

In this sample, this clonotype turned up many times. The chain employs TRBV5-6 and TRBJ2-7; perhaps TRBD1 as D (7 bases). V was cut by 2 bases and J by 6 bases, with 12 bases left in between. CDR3 length equals 13 residues. Germline-derived CDR1 and CDR2 are SGHDT and YYEEEE. DNA of the CDR3: TGTGCCAGCAGCTTCGGGCAGGGGGGCGAGCAGTACTTC. Translation gives CASSFGQGGEQYF.

The gene calls are TRBV30 and TRBJ1-3, with unresolved D. Trimming left V 4 bases short and J 2 bases short, with 3 bases between. Germline assignment: CDR1 GTSNPN and CDR2 SVGIG (reference sequence). This CDR3 spans 11 amino acids. In DNA, the CDR3 is TGTGCCTGGATGGCTGGAAACACCATATATTTT. Translated, it gives CAWMAGNTIYF.

A few counts support this clonotype. The V gene is TRBV11-2, the J gene TRBJ2-3; TRBD2 matches 7 bases. V lost 4 bases and J lost 2; bases outside the gene matches: 6. Germline assignment: CDR1 SGHAT and CDR2 FQNNGV. The CDR3 spans 15 residues. Here the CDR3 DNA reads TGTGCCAGCAGCTACCTAGCGGACCCCACAGATACGCAGTATTTT. Translating gives CASSYLADPTDTQYF.

This chain connects TRBV7-9 to TRBJ2-3, with 7 bases identical to TRBD2. Germline CDR1 reads SEHNR; CDR2 reads FQNEAQ (reference sequence). Trimming at V came to 8 bases and at J to 2 bases, leaving 16 bases not matched to a gene. The CDR3 is 17 amino acids. This chain's CDR3 is CASRRGSSGFNTDTQYF. The CDR3 DNA reads as TGTGCCAGCCGGCGGGGGTCTTCTGGATTCAACACAGATACGCAGTATTTT.